The 21 T cell receptor beta chains given below trace back to one sample, sequenced in a study of blood T cell repertoires in COVID-19. Some clones are missing from TCRdb's copy, which holds only in-frame ones; the method was immunoSEQ multiplex PCR. This sample has 250,000 to 300,000 clones, with over 70% found just once. Sequences were obtained from peripheral blood. Receptor source: a woman in her sixties or seventies with COVID-19, enrolled during active disease.

V is TRBV2 and J is TRBJ2-7, with D perhaps matching TRBD1 (6 bases). V was pared by 6 bases and J by 6 bases, with 12 bases between. The CDR3 is 12 amino acids. The germline V gene has CDR1 SNHLY and CDR2 FYNNEI. The CDR3 protein is CASSVQGGEQYF. The CDR3 nucleotides read TGTGCCAGCAGCGTACAGGGCGGCGAGCAGTACTTC.

V gene TRBV7-9 combines with J gene TRBJ1-3, with 9 bases lining up with TRBD1. Unmatched junction bases numbered 1, after V lost 1 base and J lost 6 bases. The germline V gene encodes CDR1 SEHNR and CDR2 FQNEAQ (reference sequence). The CDR3 has 14 amino acids. CDR3 nucleotide sequence: TGTGCCAGCAGCTTAGGGACAGGGGAAAACACCATATATTTT. The encoded protein is CASSLGTGENTIYF.

J is TRBJ2-7 and V is TRBV27; the match to TRBD2 covers 8 bases. The length of the CDR3 is 13 residues. The V segment lost 10 bases and the J segment 4 bases; nucleotides outside the gene matches: 9. Germline-derived CDR1 and CDR2 are MNHEY and SMNVEV (reference sequence). CDR3 in DNA: TGTGCCACCAGCGGGAGTAGAACTTACGAGCAGTACTTC. Its protein is CATSGSRTYEQYF.

The V and J genes are TRBV7-9 and TRBJ2-4; D possibly corresponds to TRBD1 (6 bases). Trimming took off 7 bases at V and 8 bases at J, with 15 bases between the two ends. This CDR3 has 13 residues. Germline lookup yields CDR1 SEHNR and CDR2 FQNEAQ (reference sequence). The CDR3 here is CASKQDSLDIQYF. The CDR3 coding sequence is TGTGCCAGCAAACAGGACAGTTTGGACATTCAGTACTTC.

This chain uses TRBV28 with TRBJ2-3; 7 bases fit TRBD1. This CDR3 is built from 18 residues. Germline assignment: CDR1 MDHEN and CDR2 SYDVKM. With V trimmed by 6 bases and J by 0 bases, 15 bases remained unmatched. The CDR3 here is CASSLPGTVQSSTDTQYF. Here the CDR3 DNA reads TGTGCCAGCAGCCTTCCCGGGACAGTACAGTCTAGCACAGATACGCAGTATTTT.

The chain combines TRBV18 with TRBJ1-3, with D unresolved. CDR3 length: 16 residues. V was clipped by 3 bases and J by 3 bases, with 15 bases between them. Looked up from germline, CDR1 is KGHSH and CDR2 is LQKENI. The CDR3 bases are TGTGCCAGCTCACCGCAGCGACGCGGGGTTGGAAACACCATATATTTT. Its translation is CASSPQRRGVGNTIYF.

CDR3 bases: TGCGCCAGCGGCTCATTTGGACTAGCGAACGCCTACGAGCAGTACTTC. This encodes CASGSFGLANAYEQYF. The chain recombines TRBV5-1 with TRBJ2-7, with 9 bases lining up with TRBD2. Germline CDR1 reads SGHRS; CDR2 reads YFSETQ. The J segment lost 2 bases and the V segment lost 7 bases, leaving 13 bases of the junction unmatched. The CDR3 runs to 16 residues.

This sequence joins TRBV12-3 or TRBV12-4 and TRBJ2-2, with D unresolved. V was cut by 6 bases and J by 6 bases, with 8 bases left in between. The CDR3 is made up of 12 amino acids. The DNA for the CDR3 is TGTGCCAGCAGACTCATGTCCGGGGAGCTGTTTTTT. It is translated as CASRLMSGELFF.

The rearrangement uses TRBV7-2 and TRBJ1-5, with 8 positions matching TRBD1. The CDR3 loop spans 16 amino acids. V dropped 2 bases and J dropped 6; count of bases not matched to a gene: 9. Germline V gene lookup returns CDR1 SGHTA and CDR2 FQGNSA. DNA of the CDR3: TGTGCCAGCAGCTTAAAGAGGCAGGGGGCCGGTCAGCCCCAGCATTTT. Translated: CASSLKRQGAGQPQHF.

V usage is TRBV3-1 (or the pseudogene TRBV3-2) and J usage is TRBJ2-5, with D perhaps matching TRBD2 (6 bases). The V end lost 4 bases, the J end lost 3 bases, and 12 bases lay between the germline ends. This CDR3 is 14 amino acids long. Per the germline V gene, CDR1 is LGHDT and CDR2 is YNNKEL (reference sequence). Here the CDR3 reads CASSLQGGEETQYF. CDR3 nucleotide sequence: TGTGCCAGCAGCCTGCAGGGAGGCGAAGAGACCCAGTACTTC.

The J gene is TRBJ1-3, the V gene TRBV3-1 (or the pseudogene TRBV3-2); D not certain. The CDR3 extends over 15 amino acids. Per the germline V gene, CDR1 is LGHDT and CDR2 is YNNKEL (reference sequence). Deletions cut 2 bases from V and 0 bases from J, with 8 bases between. The CDR3 DNA reads as TGTGCCAGCAGCCAATTATCTAGCTCTGGAAACACCATATATTTT. This encodes CASSQLSSSGNTIYF.

The V call is TRBV5-1, the J call TRBJ2-5; 8 nucleotides match TRBD1. V lost 3 bases and J lost 5; bases outside the gene matches: 12. The CDR3 runs to 16 residues. CDR1 is SGHRS, CDR2 YFSETQ, per germline. DNA for the CDR3: TGCGCCAGCAGCTACTTAAGGGACAGGCGGGCGGAGACCCAGTACTTC. Translation gives CASSYLRDRRAETQYF.

The CDR3 loop is CASSDQGQGLDEQYF. DNA for the CDR3: TGCGCCAGCAGTGATCAGGGACAGGGCCTCGACGAGCAGTACTTC. The chain is built from TRBV10-2 and TRBJ2-7, with 9 bases aligning to TRBD1. Germline values: CDR1 WSHSY, CDR2 SAAADI. CDR3 length equals 15 residues. The J segment lost 5 bases and the V segment lost 3 bases, leaving 8 bases of the junction unmatched.

Worth noting for this clone: At the DNA level, this CDR3 is encoded by other sequences in the same sample as well. The rearrangement joins TRBV19 to TRBJ2-7; D unclear. From germline, CDR1 is LNHDA and CDR2 SQIVND (reference sequence). The CDR3 runs 13 residues. V lost 1 base and J lost 3, with 7 bases in between. The CDR3 coding sequence is TGTGCCAGTAGTATAGGCCGAGACTACGAGCAGTACTTC. It specifies CASSIGRDYEQYF.

The rearrangement uses TRBV7-8 and TRBJ1-5; 7 bases agree with TRBD1. The germline V gene has CDR1 SGHVS and CDR2 FQNEAQ. The CDR3 runs to 17 residues. Trimming cost V 1 base and J 7 bases; bases outside gene matches: 13. The CDR3 sequence is CASSLVRGGAVGQPQHF. In DNA, the CDR3 is TGTGCCAGCAGCTTAGTGCGAGGGGGCGCGGTCGGACAGCCCCAGCATTTT. The full variable domain, completed using reference TRBV7-8 and TRBJ1-5, is GAGVSQSPRYKVAKRGQDVALRCDPISGHVSLFWYQQALGQGPEFLTYFQNEAQLDKSGLPSDRFFAERPEGSVSTLKIQRTQQEDSAVYLCASSLVRGGAVGQPQHFGDGTRLSIL.

The chain combines TRBV3-1 (or the pseudogene TRBV3-2) with TRBJ1-6; the match to TRBD1 covers 9 bases. The CDR3 consists of 13 residues. The junction had 2 bases not matched to a gene; V was cut back by 4 bases and J by 10 bases. Germline V lookup: CDR1 LGHDT, CDR2 YNNKEL (reference sequence). The CDR3, as DNA: TGTGCCAGCAGCCGAGGACAGGGGTCACCCCTCCACTTT. Translated: CASSRGQGSPLHF.

The chain has TRBV28 and TRBJ2-1, with a possible D match to TRBD2 (5 bases). Trimming removed 10 bases at V and 3 bases at J, with 25 bases between. Germline CDR1 MDHEN, CDR2 SYDVKM. CDR3 length equals 17 residues. The CDR3 reads CATSPLLEGYNYNEQFF. CDR3 sequence (DNA): TGTGCCACCTCCCCCCTATTAGAGGGATATAACTACAATGAGCAGTTCTTC.

The chain joins TRBV3-1 (or the pseudogene TRBV3-2) to TRBJ2-5; 8 bases map to TRBD1. The CDR3 covers 15 residues. Germline trimming cut 1 base from V and 1 base from J; bases unmatched to any gene: 2. CDR1 and CDR2 (germline): LGHDT, YNNKEL (reference sequence). This chain's CDR3 is CASSQGGTGQETQYF. CDR3 coding DNA: TGTGCCAGCAGCCAAGGGGGGACAGGCCAAGAGACCCAGTACTTC.

This chain uses TRBV7-2 with TRBJ2-3; TRBD2 matches 8 bases. Trimming removed 1 base from V and 3 bases from J; junction bases left unmatched: 6. This CDR3 comprises 16 residues. Germline V gene lookup returns CDR1 SGHTA and CDR2 FQGNSA. The CDR3 nucleotides are TGTGCCAGCAGCTTAGATTGGACGGGAGGGACAGATACGCAGTATTTT. This gives the protein CASSLDWTGGTDTQYF.

The chain combines TRBV2 with TRBJ1-4; the D is unclear. The ends were cut back, 4 bases at V and 2 bases at J, with 8 bases in the middle. This CDR3 contains 14 residues. Per germline, CDR1 SNHLY and CDR2 FYNNEI. The CDR3 DNA follows: TGTGCCAGCAGTGGGGAGGGCACTAATGAAAAACTGTTTTTT. Translation gives CASSGEGTNEKLFF.

V and J are TRBV19 and TRBJ2-1, with 13 bases identical to TRBD2. The germline V gene has CDR1 LNHDA and CDR2 SQIVND (reference sequence). V trimming: 4 bases; J trimming: 8 bases; junction bases outside the gene matches: 8. The CDR3 contains 16 residues. The CDR3 region is CASSTRTSGSGDEQFF. Written as DNA, the CDR3 is TGTGCCAGTAGTACCAGGACTAGCGGGAGTGGCGATGAGCAGTTCTTC.